This TCR beta chain was sequenced in a study of T cell responses to AZD1222 COVID-19 vaccine. Findings and caveats of the study: Samples come after the peak T cell response, not at day 14. Baseline serostatus was positive in only a handful of AZD1222 recipients. Donor demographics were predominantly white British with a female majority; clonal diversity may be underestimated.

The assay was immunoSEQ multiplex PCR, and TCRdb's table has in-frame clones only and misses some. This table has 95,000 to 150,000 clones, approximately 90% appearing once. The V end was cut by 2 bases, the J end by 5 bases, with 16 bases between. The CDR3 length is 15 residues. Germline V lookup: CDR1 SGDLS, CDR2 YYNGEE. To note about this clone: Its antigen is unidentified.

Source: peripheral blood, taken on day 0 of MenACWY control vaccination. The TCR originated in an adult in good health. The chain carries TRBV9 and TRBJ2-5, with D perhaps matching TRBD2 (6 bases). CDR3 in amino acids: CASSVGGSLPETQYF. CDR3 nucleotide sequence: TGTGCCAGCAGCGTCGGGGGATCATTGCCTGAGACCCAGTACTTC.